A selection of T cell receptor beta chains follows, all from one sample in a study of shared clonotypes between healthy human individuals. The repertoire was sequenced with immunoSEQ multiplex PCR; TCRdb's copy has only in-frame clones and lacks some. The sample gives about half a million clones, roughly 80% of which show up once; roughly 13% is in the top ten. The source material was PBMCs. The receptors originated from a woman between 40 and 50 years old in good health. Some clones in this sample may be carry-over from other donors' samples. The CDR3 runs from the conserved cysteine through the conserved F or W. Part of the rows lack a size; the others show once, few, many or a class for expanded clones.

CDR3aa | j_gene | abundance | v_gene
CASSLGTGNYGYTF | TRBJ1-2 | . | TRBV7-8
CASSQVVSQHF | TRBJ1-5 | few | TRBV28
CASSPGDLITGELFF | TRBJ2-2 | . | TRBV28
CASSQDPTSGLLDTQYF | TRBJ2-3 | . | TRBV4-1
CASSLNSLYGYTF | TRBJ1-2 | . | TRBV7-6
CASSRDPAGNTEAFF | TRBJ1-1 | . | TRBV5-1
CASSPRQLNEKLFF | TRBJ1-4 | . | TRBV18
CASSYSIDRRQPQHF | TRBJ1-5 | . | TRBV6-6
CASSLGQGSAQHF | TRBJ1-5 | . | TRBV5-1
CASSLGLAADTQYF | TRBJ2-3 | . | TRBV11-3
CSVEDRGRRDEKLFF | TRBJ1-4 | . | TRBV29-1
CASGPGQGARGYTF | TRBJ1-2 | . | TRBV5-1
CASSFDYEQYF | TRBJ2-7 | many | TRBV5-5
CASSLGAQETQYF | TRBJ2-5 | . | TRBV7-2
CASSQGPYGYTF | TRBJ1-2 | . | TRBV11-2
CASRIGEGRLNNEQFF | TRBJ2-1 | . | TRBV5-4
CAWSPDRDRGRAFF | TRBJ1-1 | . | TRBV30
CASSELTGGGYGYTF | TRBJ1-2 | . | TRBV27
CASSQDDGNYEQYF | TRBJ2-7 | . | TRBV4-3
CASRRGVSGAYEQYF | TRBJ2-7 | . | TRBV5-6
CASSLWAGNNEQFF | TRBJ2-1 | . | TRBV27
CASGGTGGLAGDSYNEQFF | TRBJ2-1 | . | TRBV5-4
CSVTPVVRGSGTDTQYF | TRBJ2-3 | once | TRBV29-1
CASSRVREETQYF | TRBJ2-5 | . | TRBV6-5
CAWSRGASYGYTF | TRBJ1-2 | . | TRBV30
CSVGANTGELFF | TRBJ2-2 | . | TRBV29-1
CAYNLNTEAFF | TRBJ1-1 | . | TRBV30
CASSPPSFTTQQFF | TRBJ2-1 | . | TRBV18
CASSIRGGRSADTQYF | TRBJ2-3 | . | TRBV9
CASSTIGQGAREQYF | TRBJ2-7 | . | TRBV7-8
CASNIGRDNYGYTF | TRBJ1-2 | . | TRBV19
CASSERAGAGGYEQFF | TRBJ2-1 | many | TRBV6-4
CSVSAPGDTQYF | TRBJ2-3 | . | TRBV29-1
CASSRGRNTEAFF | TRBJ1-1 | . | TRBV5-4
CASSSGLAGGETQYF | TRBJ2-5 | . | TRBV5-1
CASSRGESSYNEQFF | TRBJ2-1 | . | TRBV11-2
CASRAGTYLRTEAFF | TRBJ1-1 | few | TRBV2
CASSPRGVAQNYEQYF | TRBJ2-7 | . | TRBV23-1
CATSRALPYEQYF | TRBJ2-7 | . | TRBV15
CASSLGTSGYNEQFF | TRBJ2-1 | . | TRBV11-3
CASTEQRDTYEQYF | TRBJ2-7 | . | TRBV6-1
CASSPTRTGTNEKLFF | TRBJ1-4 | . | TRBV28
CAWGTGADQPQHF | TRBJ1-5 | . | TRBV30
CASSTGHGEETQYF | TRBJ2-5 | . | TRBV7-9
CASSFRRGNEQFF | TRBJ2-1 | . | TRBV5-4
CASRKSVPGELFF | TRBJ2-2 | . | TRBV7-2
CASSWEATGEGYTF | TRBJ1-2 | . | TRBV5-4
CASSFSPRGDEQYF | TRBJ2-7 | . | TRBV9
CAISVGDSYTEAFF | TRBJ1-1 | many | TRBV10-3
CASSPGTGPNYEQYF | TRBJ2-7 | . | TRBV18
CASSTIGQGRTEAFF | TRBJ1-1 | . | TRBV9
CAISEYPGEKLFF | TRBJ1-4 | . | TRBV10-3
CASSLMYGGMNTEAFF | TRBJ1-1 | . | TRBV5-1
CSATISGTYEQYF | TRBJ2-7 | . | TRBV29-1
CASSYGTGGHHEQYF | TRBJ2-7 | . | TRBV28
CASSFGGTENIQYF | TRBJ2-4 | . | TRBV7-3
CASRKQGSYEQYF | TRBJ2-7 | . | TRBV28
CASSYSQREFDNEQFF | TRBJ2-1 | . | TRBV6-6